This T cell receptor (beta chain) originates from a study of T cell responses to AZD1222 COVID-19 vaccine. This CDR3 has 18 residues. Germline trimming cut 1 base from V and 1 base from J; bases unmatched to any gene: 6. From germline, CDR1 is KGHSY and CDR2 FQNENV. TCRdb's table, derived via immunoSEQ multiplex PCR, lists solely in-frame clones and lacks some. The repertoire holds 150,000 or so clones, with about nine tenths as singletons. V usage is TRBV16 and J usage is TRBJ1-3, with 11 bases that match TRBD1. The source is an adult who received the AZD1222 COVID-19 vaccine. The source was peripheral blood, collected 28 days after the second AZD1222 dose. The CDR3 nucleotides read TGTGCCAGCAGCCAATTTCGCGGACAGGGGGCATCTGGAAACACCATATATTTT. Protein sequence: CASSQFRGQGASGNTIYF. Complete variable domain (other parts from reference TRBV16 and TRBJ1-3): GEEVAQTPKHLVRGEGQKAKLYCAPIKGHSYVFWYQQVLKNEFKFLISFQNENVFDETGMPKERFSAKCLPNSPCSLEIQATKLEDSAVYFCASSQFRGQGASGNTIYFGEGSWLTVV.